One sample yielded the 17 T cell receptor beta chains listed below, sequenced in a study of blood T cell repertoires in COVID-19. Profiling relied on immunoSEQ multiplex PCR, and the TCRdb table lists in-frame clones only, not all of them. The profile covers hundreds of thousands of clones, with about four fifths appearing a single time and around 5.4% taken by the ten largest. Sequencing was carried out using peripheral blood. These receptor sequences come from a man at least 80 years old with acute or convalescent COVID-19.

The J gene is TRBJ1-1, the V gene TRBV3-1 (or the pseudogene TRBV3-2); D is uncertain. The CDR3 length is 14 residues. Germline values: CDR1 LGHDT, CDR2 YNNKEL (reference sequence). V lost 0 bases and J 1 base, leaving 6 bases between the germline ends. The CDR3 bases are TGTGCCAGCAGCCAAGATTACGGGAACACTGAAGCTTTCTTT. Translating it yields CASSQDYGNTEAFF.

The chain recombines TRBV7-9 with TRBJ1-2; TRBD1 matches at 11 bases. V lost 2 bases and J lost 5; bases outside the gene matches: 7. Germline lookup yields CDR1 SEHNR and CDR2 FQNEAQ (reference sequence). This CDR3 spans 16 amino acids. Here the CDR3 reads CASSLSTGTGGYGYTF. DNA of the CDR3: TGTGCCAGCAGCTTATCCACCGGGACAGGGGGTTATGGCTACACCTTC.

The chain joins TRBV6-2 or TRBV6-3 to TRBJ2-7, with D perhaps matching TRBD2 (6 bases). V was trimmed by 4 bases and J by 2 bases, leaving 15 bases between them. Looked up from germline, CDR1 is MNHEY and CDR2 is SVGEGT. The CDR3 loop spans 15 amino acids. The CDR3 loop is CASSSAMRTTYEQYF. CDR3 DNA sequence: TGTGCCAGCAGTTCTGCTATGAGGACTACCTACGAGCAGTACTTC.

The genes are TRBV7-5 and TRBJ1-6; TRBD1, the D gene given by the table, was not confirmed from the DNA. TRBV7-5 is listed as a pseudogene. This CDR3 contains 17 residues. This CDR3 is CARRKRGPRSYNSPLHF. In nucleotides, the CDR3 is TGTGCCAGAAGAAAAAGGGGCCCACGCTCCTATAATTCACCCCTCCACTTT.

This clone was recorded once. The CDR3 DNA reads as TGTGCCTGGAGTAGAGCGGGGGCCTCCTACGAGCAGTACTTC. It specifies CAWSRAGASYEQYF. This chain joins TRBV30 and TRBJ2-7, with 8 bases matching TRBD2. V lost 2 bases and J lost 0; bases outside the gene matches: 3. The CDR3 totals 14 residues. Germline V gives CDR1 GTSNPN, CDR2 SVGIG (reference sequence).

The genes are TRBV12-5 and TRBJ1-1; a weak D match, TRBD1 (6 bases). In germline, CDR1 is LGHNT, CDR2 FRNRAP. The CDR3 covers 15 residues. V dropped 6 bases and J dropped 0 bases, with 14 bases sitting between them. The CDR3 loop is CASGPPRQVNTEAFF. The CDR3 bases are TGTGCTAGTGGCCCGCCCCGACAGGTGAACACTGAAGCTTTCTTT.

The chain uses TRBV19 and TRBJ2-3; TRBD2 agrees at 9 bases. In germline, CDR1 is LNHDA, CDR2 SQIVND (reference sequence). The CDR3 has 16 residues. After removal of 7 bases from V and 7 bases from J, the junction contained 15 bases not matched to a gene. CDR3 region: CASKRVAGEKANTQYF. CDR3 coding DNA: TGTGCCAGTAAACGGGTAGCGGGGGAAAAAGCCAATACGCAGTATTTT. The variable domain in full, with the rest retrieved from reference TRBV19 and TRBJ2-3, is DGGITQSPKYLFRKEGQNVTLSCEQNLNHDAMYWYRQDPGQGLRLIYYSQIVNDFQKGDIAEGYSVSREKKESFPLTVTSAQKNPTAFYLCASKRVAGEKANTQYFGPGTRLTVL.

The chain combines TRBV5-6 with TRBJ2-1, with D possibly matching TRBD2 (5 bases). The germline CDR1 and CDR2 sequences are SGHDT and YYEEEE. The CDR3 length is 11 residues. Trimming cost V 2 bases and J 9 bases, with 6 bases left between them. In nucleotides, the CDR3 is TGTGCCAGCAGCTTACTAGTTGAGCAGTTCTTC. Its protein is CASSLLVEQFF.

The chain recombines TRBV5-6 with TRBJ1-2; 10 bases are shared with TRBD1. The germline gives CDR1 SGHDT, CDR2 YYEEEE. This CDR3 is 14 amino acids long. Trimming at V came to 6 bases and at J to 7 bases, leaving 9 bases not matched to a gene. The CDR3 bases are TGTGCCAGCACAAACCGGGACAGGGGTGCTGGCTACACCTTC. Amino acid sequence: CASTNRDRGAGYTF.

This clone turned up a few times. The CDR3 nucleotides are TGTGCCAGCTCACCATCCCCTTCTGGAAACACCATATATTTT. Protein sequence: CASSPSPSGNTIYF. The chain joins TRBV18 to TRBJ1-3; D is unclear. Trimming removed 2 bases at V and 1 base at J, with 6 bases between. The CDR3 covers 14 residues. In germline, CDR1 is KGHSH, CDR2 LQKENI.

The chain employs TRBV9 and TRBJ1-3, with D maybe TRBD1 (6 bases). V lost 4 bases to trimming and J lost 0 bases, with 14 bases between them. This CDR3 region has 16 residues. Looked up from germline, CDR1 is SGDLS and CDR2 is YYNGEE. CDR3 sequence: CASSPAGVPSGNTIYF. The CDR3 region has the DNA TGTGCCAGCAGCCCCGCAGGGGTCCCCTCTGGAAACACCATATATTTT.

The rearrangement uses TRBV3-1 (or the pseudogene TRBV3-2) and TRBJ2-7; D remains ambiguous. Germline V gene data show CDR1 as LGHDT and CDR2 as YNNKEL (reference sequence). This CDR3 is built from 12 residues. V gave up 4 bases and J gave up 4 bases, with 8 bases separating them. CDR3 sequence (DNA): TGTGCCAGCAGCCGACTCGGTTACGAGCAGTACTTC. This sequence encodes CASSRLGYEQYF.

The genes are TRBV4-2 and TRBJ2-1; 7 positions agree with TRBD2. Germline V gene data show CDR1 as LGHNA and CDR2 as YNFKEQ. This CDR3 spans 16 amino acids. The J segment lost 0 bases and the V segment lost 1 base, leaving 3 bases of the junction unmatched. DNA for the CDR3: TGTGCCAGCAGCCAAGGACTAGCAAGCTCCTACAATGAGCAGTTCTTC. Amino acid sequence: CASSQGLASSYNEQFF.

The V call is TRBV4-1, the J call TRBJ2-5, with 9 bases lining up with TRBD2. This CDR3 region has 16 residues. From germline, CDR1 is MGHRA and CDR2 YSYEKL. J lost 5 bases, V lost 1 base, and 8 bases had no gene match. CDR3 residues: CASSQVRGGASETQYF. In DNA, the CDR3 is TGCGCCAGCAGCCAAGTACGCGGGGGGGCCAGCGAGACCCAGTACTTC.

V gene TRBV25-1 combines with J gene TRBJ2-5; weak D call: TRBD2 (6 bases). Trimming took off 0 bases at V and 0 bases at J, with 8 bases between the two ends. Germline V gene sequence: CDR1 MGHDK, CDR2 SYGVNS. The CDR3 runs to 15 residues. The CDR3 DNA reads TGTGCCAGCAGTGAATACGGAGGGAACCAAGAGACCCAGTACTTC. Residues: CASSEYGGNQETQYF.

This clone has just one count. The chain couples TRBV18 to TRBJ2-1; the match to TRBD2 covers 7 bases. The V and J ends lost 6 bases and 7 bases, in that order; junction bases with no gene match: 15. The germline V gene has CDR1 KGHSH and CDR2 LQKENI. The CDR3 totals 16 residues. CDR3 bases: TGTGCCAGCTCCCTTGGAGGGGCGGGAGTTGGAAATGAGCAGTTCTTC. It translates to CASSLGGAGVGNEQFF.

This clone has just a few counts. CDR3 sequence (DNA): TGTGCCAGCAGTGAAGTACAGAACACTGAAGCTTTCTTT. It yields the protein CASSEVQNTEAFF. The chain uses TRBV6-1 and TRBJ1-1; D remains unclear. Germline CDR1 reads MNHNS; CDR2 reads SASEGT. The CDR3 consists of 13 residues. V gave up 1 base and J gave up 1 base, with 4 bases separating them.